These 6 T cell receptor beta chains share one sample of origin, sequenced in a study of beta chain features in type 1 diabetes. cDNA synthesis used the whole RNA isolate, giving expressed TCRB sequences. Sequenced by immunoSEQ multiplex PCR; TCRdb stores in-frame clones only, minus some. The table includes 390,000 or so clones, over 11% detected once. Sample: naive CD4+ T cells from blood. All receptors come from a young man in good health.

A few counts support this clone. V and J are TRBV7-9 and TRBJ2-1; D assignment may be TRBD1 or TRBD2 (6 bases each). The germline V gene encodes CDR1 SEHNR and CDR2 FQNEAQ (reference sequence). CDR3 length: 15 residues. V was clipped by 5 bases and J by 2 bases, with 13 bases between them. CDR3 residues: CASSPRGRAYNEQFF. Here the CDR3 DNA reads TGTGCCAGCAGCCCCCGGGGGCGGGCCTACAATGAGCAGTTCTTC.

This clone was observed a handful of times. V gene TRBV5-4 combines with J gene TRBJ2-2; D perhaps matches TRBD2 (6 bases). CDR3 length: 15 amino acids. Trimming shortened V by 6 bases and J by 3 bases, and 15 bases separated the two germline ends. Germline V gene sequence: CDR1 SGHNT, CDR2 YYREEE (reference sequence). CDR3 residues: CASKGGGAYTGELFF. CDR3 bases: TGTGCCAGCAAGGGAGGTGGGGCTTACACCGGGGAGCTGTTTTTT. Supplemented by reference TRBV5-4 and TRBJ2-2, the full variable domain reads ETGVTQSPTHLIKTRGQQVTLRCSSQSGHNTVSWYQQALGQGPQFIFQYYREEENGRGNFPPRFSGLQFPNYSSELNVNALELDDSALYLCASKGGGAYTGELFFGEGSRLTVL.

This clone occurred a few times. The chain has TRBV29-1 and TRBJ1-1; D gene uncertain. CDR3 length: 13 residues. The germline V and J ends were trimmed by 4 bases and 1 base, with 10 bases remaining between them. Germline V gene data show CDR1 as SQVTM and CDR2 as ANQGSEA. The CDR3 here is CSVAGVRNTEAFF. The CDR3 bases are TGCAGCGTTGCCGGGGTTCGGAACACTGAAGCTTTCTTT. The full variable domain, in which reference TRBV29-1 and TRBJ1-1 provide the parts outside the CDR3, is SAVISQKPSRDICQRGTSLTIQCQVDSQVTMMFWYRQQPGQSLTLIATANQGSEATYESGFVIDKFPISRPNLTFSTLTVSNMSPEDSSIYLCSVAGVRNTEAFFGQGTRLTVV.

This clone turned up a few times. This chain uses TRBV7-2 with TRBJ2-1; a possible D gene is TRBD2 (6 bases). This CDR3 region has 12 residues. V was cut by 5 bases and J by 8 bases, with 10 bases left in between. CDR1 is SGHTA and CDR2 is FQGNSA in the germline V gene. CDR3 nucleotides: TGTGCCAGCAGCCTCACTAGCTATGAGCAGTTCTTC. It encodes CASSLTSYEQFF.

The chain joins TRBV11-2 to TRBJ2-1; TRBD2 matches 11 bases. The CDR3 length is 16 residues. Looked up from germline, CDR1 is SGHAT and CDR2 is FQNNGV. The V gene end was trimmed by 2 bases and the J gene end by 3 bases; junction bases not matched to a gene: 3. CDR3 DNA sequence: TGTGCCAGCAGCTTACTTACTAGCGGGAGCTACAATGAGCAGTTCTTC. Protein sequence: CASSLLTSGSYNEQFF.

This clone was found a few times. This sequence joins TRBV5-1 and TRBJ2-2; D might be TRBD2 (5 bases). The V gene lost 1 base and the J gene lost 2 bases, with 9 bases spanning the gap. The CDR3 length is 15 residues. Germline V gene sequence: CDR1 SGHRS, CDR2 YFSETQ. The CDR3 reads CASSLSGKNTGELFF. CDR3 sequence (DNA): TGCGCCAGCAGCTTGTCCGGGAAAAACACCGGGGAGCTGTTTTTT.